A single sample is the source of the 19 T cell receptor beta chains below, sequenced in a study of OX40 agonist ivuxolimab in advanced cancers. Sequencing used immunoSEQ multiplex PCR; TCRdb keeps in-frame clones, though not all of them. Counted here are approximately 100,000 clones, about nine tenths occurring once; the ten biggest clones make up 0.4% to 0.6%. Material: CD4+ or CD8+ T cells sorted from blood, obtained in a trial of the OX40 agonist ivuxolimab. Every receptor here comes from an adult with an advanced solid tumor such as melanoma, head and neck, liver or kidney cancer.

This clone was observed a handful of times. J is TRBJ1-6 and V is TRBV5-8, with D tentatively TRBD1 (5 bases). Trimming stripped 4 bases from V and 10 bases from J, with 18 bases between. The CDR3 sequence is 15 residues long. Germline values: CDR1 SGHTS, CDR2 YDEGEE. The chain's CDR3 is CASSLRSGRGSPLHF. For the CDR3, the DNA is TGTGCCAGCAGCCTCAGATCAGGGCGAGGATCACCCCTCCACTTT.

The CDR3 is CASSYANTEAFF. Here the CDR3 DNA reads TGTGCCAGCAGTTACGCGAACACTGAAGCTTTCTTT. The chain links TRBV6-5 to TRBJ1-1; no reliable D call. Germline V lookup: CDR1 MNHEY, CDR2 SVGAGI. The CDR3 extends over 12 amino acids. V lost 2 bases and J 1 base, leaving 2 bases between the germline ends.

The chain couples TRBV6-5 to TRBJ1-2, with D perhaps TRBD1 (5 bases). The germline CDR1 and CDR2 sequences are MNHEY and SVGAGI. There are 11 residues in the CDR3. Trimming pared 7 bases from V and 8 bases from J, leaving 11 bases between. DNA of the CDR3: TGTGCCAGCACTATGGGGGGAGGCTACACCTTC. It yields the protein CASTMGGGYTF.

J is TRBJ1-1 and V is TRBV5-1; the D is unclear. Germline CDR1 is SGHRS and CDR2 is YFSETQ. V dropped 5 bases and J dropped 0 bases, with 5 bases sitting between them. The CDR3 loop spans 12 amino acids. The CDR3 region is CASRTLNTEAFF. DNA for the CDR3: TGCGCCAGCAGGACCTTGAACACTGAAGCTTTCTTT. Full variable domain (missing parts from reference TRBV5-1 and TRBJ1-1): KAGVTQTPRYLIKTRGQQVTLSCSPISGHRSVSWYQQTPGQGLQFLFEYFSETQRNKGNFPGRFSGRQFSNSRSEMNVSTLELGDSALYLCASRTLNTEAFFGQGTRLTVV.

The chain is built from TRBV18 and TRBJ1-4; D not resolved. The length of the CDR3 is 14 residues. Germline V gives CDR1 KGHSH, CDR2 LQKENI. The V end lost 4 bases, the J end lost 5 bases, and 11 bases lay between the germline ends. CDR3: CASSRFRTNEKLFF. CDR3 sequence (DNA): TGTGCCAGCTCACGGTTTCGAACCAATGAAAAACTGTTTTTT.

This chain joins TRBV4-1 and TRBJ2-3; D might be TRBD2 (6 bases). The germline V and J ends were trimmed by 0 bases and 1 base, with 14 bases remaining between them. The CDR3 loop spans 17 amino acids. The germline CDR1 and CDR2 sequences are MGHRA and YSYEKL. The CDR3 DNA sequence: TGCGCCAGCAGCCAAGAACTGGCGGGGCGGGGCACAGATACGCAGTATTTT. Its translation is CASSQELAGRGTDTQYF.

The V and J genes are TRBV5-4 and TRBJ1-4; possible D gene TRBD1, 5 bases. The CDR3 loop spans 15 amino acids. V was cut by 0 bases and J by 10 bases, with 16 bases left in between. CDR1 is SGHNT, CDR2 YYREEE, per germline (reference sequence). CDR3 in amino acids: CASSLGTARGVKLFF. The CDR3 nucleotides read TGTGCCAGCAGCTTGGGGACCGCGAGGGGCGTAAAACTGTTTTTT.

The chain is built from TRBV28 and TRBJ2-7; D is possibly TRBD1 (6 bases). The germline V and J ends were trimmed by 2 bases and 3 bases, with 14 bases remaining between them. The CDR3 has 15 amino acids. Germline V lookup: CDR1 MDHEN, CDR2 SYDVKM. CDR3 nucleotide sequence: TGTGCCAGCAGTTTACTGATTATAGGGGGCTACGAGCAGTACTTC. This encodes CASSLLIIGGYEQYF. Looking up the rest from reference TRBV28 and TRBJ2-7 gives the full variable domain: DVKVTQSSRYLVKRTGEKVFLECVQDMDHENMFWYRQDPGLGLRLIYFSYDVKMKEKGDIPEGYSVSREKKERFSLILESASTNQTSMYLCASSLLIIGGYEQYFGPGTRLTVT.

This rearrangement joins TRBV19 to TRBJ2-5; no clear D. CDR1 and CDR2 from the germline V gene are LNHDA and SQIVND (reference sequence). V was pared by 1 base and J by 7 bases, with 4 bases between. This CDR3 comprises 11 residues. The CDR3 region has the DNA TGTGCCAGTAGTATAGGGGGGACCCAGTACTTC. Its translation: CASSIGGTQYF.

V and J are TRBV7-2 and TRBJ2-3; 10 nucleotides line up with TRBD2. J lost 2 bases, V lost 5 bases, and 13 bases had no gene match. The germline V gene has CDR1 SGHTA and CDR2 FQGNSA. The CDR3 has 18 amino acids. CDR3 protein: CASSARWGLAGDTDTQYF. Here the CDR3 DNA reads TGTGCCAGCAGCGCCAGATGGGGGCTAGCGGGGGACACAGATACGCAGTATTTT. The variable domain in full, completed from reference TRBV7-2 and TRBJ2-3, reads GAGVSQSPSNKVTEKGKDVELRCDPISGHTALYWYRQSLGQGLEFLIYFQGNSAPDKSGLPSDRFSAERTGGSVSTLTIQRTQQEDSAVYLCASSARWGLAGDTDTQYFGPGTRLTVL.

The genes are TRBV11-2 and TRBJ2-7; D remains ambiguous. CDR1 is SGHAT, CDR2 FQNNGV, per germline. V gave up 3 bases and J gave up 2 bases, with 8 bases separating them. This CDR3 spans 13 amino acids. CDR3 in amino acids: CASSFWSAYEQYF. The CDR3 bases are TGTGCCAGCAGCTTCTGGTCGGCCTACGAGCAGTACTTC.

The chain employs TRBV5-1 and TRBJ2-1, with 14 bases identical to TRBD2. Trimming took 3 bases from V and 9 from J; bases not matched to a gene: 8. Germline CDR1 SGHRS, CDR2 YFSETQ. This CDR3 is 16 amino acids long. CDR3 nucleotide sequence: TGCGCCAGCAGCTCCGGACTAGCGGGGGGAACTTCTGAGCAGTTCTTC. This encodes CASSSGLAGGTSEQFF.

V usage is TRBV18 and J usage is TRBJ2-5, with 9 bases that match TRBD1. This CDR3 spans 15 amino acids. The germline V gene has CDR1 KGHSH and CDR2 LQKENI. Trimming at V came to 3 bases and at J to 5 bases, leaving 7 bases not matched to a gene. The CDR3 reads CASSPEQGALETQYF. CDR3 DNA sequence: TGTGCCAGCTCACCCGAACAGGGGGCGTTGGAGACCCAGTACTTC.

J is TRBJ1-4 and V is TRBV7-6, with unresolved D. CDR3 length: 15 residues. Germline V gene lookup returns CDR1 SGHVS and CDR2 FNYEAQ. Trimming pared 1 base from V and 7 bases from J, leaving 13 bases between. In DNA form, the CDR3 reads TGTGCCAGCAGCTTAGAGGGCTTTCGAAGTGAAAAACTGTTTTTT. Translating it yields CASSLEGFRSEKLFF.

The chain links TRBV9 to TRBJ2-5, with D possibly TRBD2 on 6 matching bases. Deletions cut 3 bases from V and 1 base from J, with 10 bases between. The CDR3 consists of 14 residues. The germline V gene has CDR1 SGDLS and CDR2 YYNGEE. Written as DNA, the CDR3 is TGTGCCAGCAGCGGCGGGACTCTCCAAGAGACCCAGTACTTC. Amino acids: CASSGGTLQETQYF. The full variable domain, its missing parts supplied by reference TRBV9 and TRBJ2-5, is DSGVTQTPKHLITATGQRVTLRCSPRSGDLSVYWYQQSLDQGLQFLIQYYNGEERAKGNILERFSAQQFPDLHSELNLSSLELGDSALYFCASSGGTLQETQYFGPGTRLLVL.

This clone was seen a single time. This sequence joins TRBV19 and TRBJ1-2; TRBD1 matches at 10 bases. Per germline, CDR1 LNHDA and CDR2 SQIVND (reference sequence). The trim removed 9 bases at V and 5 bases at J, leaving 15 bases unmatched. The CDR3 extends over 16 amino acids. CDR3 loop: CASRGDRGYNLYGYTF. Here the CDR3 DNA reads TGTGCCAGCCGAGGGGACAGGGGTTATAACCTTTATGGCTACACCTTC.

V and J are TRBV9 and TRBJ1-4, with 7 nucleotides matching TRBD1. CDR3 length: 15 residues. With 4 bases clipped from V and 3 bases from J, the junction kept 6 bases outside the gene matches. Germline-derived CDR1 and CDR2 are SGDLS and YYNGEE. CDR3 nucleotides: TGTGCCAGCAGCCTCTACAGGGGTTCTAATGAAAAACTGTTTTTT. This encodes CASSLYRGSNEKLFF.

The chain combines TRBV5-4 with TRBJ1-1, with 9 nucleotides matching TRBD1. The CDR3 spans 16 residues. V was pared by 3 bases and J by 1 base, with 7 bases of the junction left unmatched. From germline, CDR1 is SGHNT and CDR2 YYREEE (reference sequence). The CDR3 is CASSWTGTGTNTEAFF. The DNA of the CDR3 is TGTGCCAGCAGCTGGACCGGGACAGGGACGAACACTGAAGCTTTCTTT.

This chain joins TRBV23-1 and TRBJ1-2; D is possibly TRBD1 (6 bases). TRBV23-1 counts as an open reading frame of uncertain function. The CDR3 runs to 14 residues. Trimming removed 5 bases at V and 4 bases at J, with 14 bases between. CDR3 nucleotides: TGCGCCAGCAGTTTAACAGGGATGGTCTATGGCTACACCTTC. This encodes CASSLTGMVYGYTF.